This TCR beta chain was profiled in a study of T cells in Graves' hyperthyroidism and ophthalmopathy. Study findings and constraints: Ophthalmopathy, as predicted by the model, came a median 6.5 months after the prediction.

Lactation, pregnancy, other autoimmune disease or uncontrolled infection excluded patients. Out of over 9 ml of fresh peripheral blood came the PBMCs. The V end was cut by 6 bases, the J end by 2 bases, with 10 bases between. CDR1 LNHDA and CDR2 SQIVND come from the germline V gene (reference sequence). This CDR3 has 13 residues. There were TCR beta CDR3 regions amplified from RNA transcripts. Researchers ran a first-round RT-PCR on the TCR CDR3 using the HTBI primer set. TCRdb reprocessed the multiplex PCR reads with MiXCR, giving one entry per CDR3 protein. In the table there are about 640,000 distinct CDR3 sequences, around 20% of which are singletons. For this clonotype: What it binds is unknown.

The sequencing sample was made of blood. This chain links TRBV19 with TRBJ1-1, with D tentatively TRBD1 (6 bases). The receptor was derived from a man aged 25 to 40 with Graves' ophthalmopathy. The CDR3 nucleotides read TGTGCCAGTAGGACACAGGGTAACACTGAAGCTTTCTTT. Residues: CASRTQGNTEAFF.